This T cell receptor beta chain stems from a study of control samples from healthy donors and cancer patients. Germline CDR1 and CDR2: SGDLS and YYNGEE. This CDR3 spans 14 amino acids. Trimming cost V 0 bases and J 5 bases, with 12 bases left between them. Sequenced by immunoSEQ multiplex PCR; TCRdb stores in-frame clones only, minus some. The sample yields some 200,000 clones, about 95% seen once. Material: blood. The chain is built from TRBV9 and TRBJ2-7; D remains ambiguous. This sequence originates from a man aged 50 to 59 in good health. CDR3 DNA sequence: TGTGCCAGCAGCGTAGCAGCAGATGACCACGAGCAGTACTTC. Translation gives CASSVAADDHEQYF.